This T cell receptor (beta chain) was found in a study of blood T cell repertoires in COVID-19. About the study: Material from acute and convalescent COVID-19 was sourced from the United States, Italy and Spain.

Repertoires were generated with immunoSEQ multiplex PCR, while TCRdb's copy carries only in-frame clones and drops some. The sample consists of roughly 100,000 clones, over 70% of them appearing once. This clone was detected once. Trimming took off 7 bases at V and 7 bases at J, with 26 bases between the two ends. Per the germline V gene, CDR1 is SQVTM and CDR2 is ANQGSEA. This CDR3 has 16 residues. The rearrangement uses TRBV29-1 and TRBJ2-1; TRBD1 might be the D (6 bases). This TCR was recovered from a man aged 45-60 years with acute or convalescent COVID-19. The sample comprised peripheral blood. The DNA for the CDR3 is TGCAGCGCCCGGTCCCCTAGGGACATTCTAAGGAATGAGCAGTTCTTC. This codes for CSARSPRDILRNEQFF.